Listed here are 12 T cell receptor beta chains from one sample, sequenced in a study of shared clonotypes between healthy human individuals. The assay was immunoSEQ multiplex PCR, and TCRdb's table has in-frame clones only and misses some. The table has 1,400,000 or so clones, approximately 98.5% seen once; the top ten hold roughly 0.35%. Sample: naive CD4+ T cells sorted from blood. Subset described: CD45RA+ positively selected. Receptors originate from a man between 25 and 39 years old in good health.

This clone came up once. The J gene is TRBJ2-3, the V gene TRBV18, with TRBD1 identical over 8 bases. The CDR3 is 16 residues long. Trimming removed 3 bases from V and 2 bases from J; junction bases left unmatched: 7. Germline CDR1 and CDR2: KGHSH and LQKENI. CDR3 sequence: CASSPSTGVNTDTQYF. The CDR3, as DNA: TGTGCCAGCTCACCGTCGACAGGGGTTAACACAGATACGCAGTATTTT.

This clone has just one count. This chain uses TRBV6-1 with TRBJ2-4; D ambiguous. Germline values: CDR1 MNHNS, CDR2 SASEGT. The CDR3 loop spans 16 amino acids. The germline V and J ends were trimmed by 4 bases and 1 base, with 14 bases remaining between them. CDR3 in DNA: TGTGCCAGCAGTGGATTTGCCCCGTACGCCAAAAACATTCAGTACTTC. It encodes CASSGFAPYAKNIQYF.

The chain has TRBV7-2 and TRBJ2-1, with 8 bases that match TRBD1. The CDR3 has 16 residues. After removal of 5 bases from V and 1 base from J, the junction contained 7 bases not matched to a gene. Germline values: CDR1 SGHTA, CDR2 FQGNSA. Here the CDR3 reads CASSPTGVGSYNEQFF. Here the CDR3 DNA reads TGTGCCAGCAGCCCGACAGGGGTTGGGTCCTACAATGAGCAGTTCTTC. Drawing the rest from reference TRBV7-2 and TRBJ2-1, the complete variable domain is GAGVSQSPSNKVTEKGKDVELRCDPISGHTALYWYRQSLGQGLEFLIYFQGNSAPDKSGLPSDRFSAERTGGSVSTLTIQRTQQEDSAVYLCASSPTGVGSYNEQFFGPGTRLTVL.

The rearrangement uses TRBV6-4 and TRBJ1-2; D uncertain. CDR3 length: 12 amino acids. The germline V and J ends were trimmed by 0 bases and 8 bases, with 7 bases remaining between them. Germline CDR1 MRHNA, CDR2 SNTAGT. This chain's CDR3 is CASSDSIGGYTF. In DNA, the CDR3 is TGTGCCAGCAGTGACTCGATCGGCGGCTACACCTTC.

This clone was seen once. The genes are TRBV6-5 and TRBJ1-2; a weak D match, TRBD1 (6 bases). V dropped 2 bases and J dropped 3 bases, with 13 bases sitting between them. This CDR3 contains 15 residues. Germline V gene lookup returns CDR1 MNHEY and CDR2 SVGAGI. The CDR3 sequence is CASSYGQGQYYGYTF. The CDR3 DNA follows: TGTGCCAGCAGTTACGGGCAGGGGCAATACTATGGCTACACCTTC.

The CDR3: CASSLTPRTGNQPQHF. The DNA of the CDR3 is TGTGCCAGCAGCTTAACGCCACGGACAGGGAATCAGCCCCAGCATTTT. V is TRBV7-2 and J is TRBJ1-5; 8 nucleotides match TRBD1. V lost 2 bases and J lost 4; bases outside the gene matches: 7. The CDR3 contains 16 residues. The V gene's germline CDR1 is SGHTA and CDR2 FQGNSA.

On this clone itself: The sample holds other DNA sequences that translate to the same CDR3. This chain joins TRBV25-1 and TRBJ2-3, with unresolved D. Trimming took 3 bases from V and 2 from J, leaving 3 bases between them. Germline loops: CDR1 MGHDK, CDR2 SYGVNS. The CDR3 covers 12 residues. DNA of the CDR3: TGTGCCAGCAGTGAGTACACAGATACGCAGTATTTT. The encoded protein is CASSEYTDTQYF.

The chain carries TRBV2 and TRBJ1-1, with D maybe TRBD1 (6 bases). V was trimmed by 4 bases and J by 2 bases, leaving 14 bases between them. There are 15 residues in the CDR3. Germline CDR1 and CDR2: SNHLY and FYNNEI. CDR3 nucleotides: TGTGCCAGCAGTGGTCAGTCAGGGGTCAACACTGAAGCTTTCTTT. Its translation: CASSGQSGVNTEAFF. Full variable domain (outside the CDR3, taken from reference TRBV2 and TRBJ1-1): EPEVTQTPSHQVTQMGQEVILRCVPISNHLYFYWYRQILGQKVEFLVSFYNNEISEKSEIFDDQFSVERPDGSNFTLKIRSTKLEDSAMYFCASSGQSGVNTEAFFGQGTRLTVV.

Written as DNA, the CDR3 is TGTGCCAGCTCAGCGGTACTAGGGTCCACAGATACGCAGTATTTT. Protein: CASSAVLGSTDTQYF. This sequence joins TRBV18 and TRBJ2-3; the D gene is possibly TRBD2 (5 bases). The CDR3 length is 15 residues. V shed 5 bases and J shed 2 bases, with 14 bases lying between them. CDR1 KGHSH and CDR2 LQKENI come from the germline V gene.

The chain combines TRBV4-1 with TRBJ2-1; 15 bases fit TRBD2. The CDR3 is 15 residues long. Looked up from germline, CDR1 is MGHRA and CDR2 is YSYEKL. The V segment lost 3 bases and the J segment 10 bases; nucleotides outside the gene matches: 4. The CDR3 DNA is TGCGCCAGCAGCCATATAGGACTAGCGGGAGGGGAGCAGTTCTTC. It is translated as CASSHIGLAGGEQFF.

The chain uses TRBV18 and TRBJ2-3, with D unclear. From germline, CDR1 is KGHSH and CDR2 LQKENI. The CDR3 has 14 amino acids. V was cut by 0 bases and J by 2 bases, with 6 bases left in between. The chain's CDR3 is CASSPPMDTDTQYF. The DNA of the CDR3 is TGTGCCAGCTCACCACCAATGGACACAGATACGCAGTATTTT.

The chain recombines TRBV5-6 with TRBJ2-5; 9 positions match TRBD1. After removal of 2 bases from V and 1 base from J, the junction contained 6 bases not matched to a gene. This CDR3 comprises 16 residues. Germline assignment: CDR1 SGHDT and CDR2 YYEEEE. CDR3 in amino acids: CASSFDRGNVQETQYF. As DNA, the CDR3 is TGTGCCAGCAGCTTTGACAGGGGGAATGTCCAAGAGACCCAGTACTTC.